The rows below give T cell receptor beta chains drawn from one sample of a study of shared clonotypes between healthy human individuals. The repertoire was sequenced with immunoSEQ multiplex PCR; TCRdb's copy has only in-frame clones and lacks some. The table has around 370,000 clones, about 96% seen once; the top ten hold 0.25% to 0.35%. Sequencing was carried out using memory CD8+ T cells sorted from blood. Source of these receptors: a young man in good health. Each CDR3 is given with its conserved first and last residue. Fields, in order: D gene, V gene, J gene, CDR3 DNA, CDR3 protein. The D gene is left open where the match is weak.

D: -
V: TRBV6-1
J: TRBJ2-5
DNA: TGTGCCAGCGGAGACCAGCTACGAATGGAGACCCAGTACTTC
CDR3: CASGDQLRMETQYF

D: TRBD1
V: TRBV4-1
J: TRBJ1-1
DNA: TGCGCCAGCAAGAACACAGGGGTCGCCACTGAAGCTTTCTTT
CDR3: CASKNTGVATEAFF

D: -
V: TRBV28
J: TRBJ1-4
DNA: TGTGCCAGCAGTGGGCCCAGGGGCGCGTATGAAAAACTGTTTTTT
CDR3: CASSGPRGAYEKLFF

D: -
V: TRBV6-5
J: TRBJ2-1
DNA: TGTGCCAGCAGTTACCACCTGGCCGGAAACAATGAGCAGTTCTTC
CDR3: CASSYHLAGNNEQFF

D: TRBD1
V: TRBV11-2
J: TRBJ1-5
DNA: TGTGCCAGCAGCTCAGGGGGCACCCAGCCCCAGCATTTT
CDR3: CASSSGGTQPQHF

D: -
V: TRBV6-1
J: TRBJ2-1
DNA: TGTGCCAGCAGTAAGACTGGCTACAATGAGCAGTTCTTC
CDR3: CASSKTGYNEQFF

D: TRBD2
V: TRBV6-5
J: TRBJ2-5
DNA: TGTGCCAGCGGCCTTAGCGGGAGGGCCGAGACCCAGTACTTC
CDR3: CASGLSGRAETQYF

D: -
V: TRBV9
J: TRBJ1-5
DNA: TGTGCCACCTTGGACAGGCATTTT
CDR3: CATLDRHF

D: -
V: TRBV6-6
J: TRBJ2-1
DNA: TGTGCCAGCAGTTACGTGCGGGGTAACAATGAGCAGTTCTTC
CDR3: CASSYVRGNNEQFF

D: -
V: TRBV15
J: TRBJ1-3
DNA: TGTGCCACCAGCAGAGGGACTCCTGGAAACACCATATATTTT
CDR3: CATSRGTPGNTIYF